These T cell receptor beta chains were read from a single sample in a study of T cells after yellow fever vaccination. TCRdb reanalysed the 5' RACE reads using MiXCR and keeps one entry per CDR3 protein. The table shows roughly 500,000 distinct CDR3 sequences, with 19% occurring only once. The source was PBMCs, collected 15 days after the yellow fever booster vaccination. The origin of the receptors is a man aged 30 to 39 who received the YFV17D yellow fever vaccine. Both conserved end residues are part of each CDR3. Each record gives: D gene, J gene, clone size, V gene, CDR3 protein, CDR3 DNA. A D gene is named only where the DNA matches it firmly. Rows give clone size only sometimes, using once, few, many, or a class for an expanded clone.

- TRBJ2-1 - TRBV24-1 CATSDLVHEQFF TGTGCCACCAGTGATTTGGTTCATGAGCAGTTCTTC
TRBD1 TRBJ2-5 once TRBV29-1 CSVLTGGVGETQYF TGCAGCGTCCTCACAGGGGGCGTTGGAGAGACCCAGTACTTC
TRBD2 TRBJ2-2 - TRBV6-5 CASSHGTILNTGELFF TGTGCCAGCAGTCACGGGACTATCCTAAACACCGGGGAGCTGTTTTTT
TRBD2 TRBJ2-1 few TRBV20-1 CSARVGSGGGLYNEQFF TGCAGTGCTAGAGTCGGGTCCGGCGGGGGGCTTTACAATGAGCAGTTCTTC
- TRBJ1-5 - TRBV20-1 CSARVGGANQPQHF TGCAGTGCTAGAGTAGGCGGCGCCAATCAGCCCCAGCATTTT
- TRBJ2-7 - TRBV19 CASSIERDYEQYF TGTGCCAGTAGTATAGAACGGGATTACGAGCAGTACTTC
TRBD1 TRBJ2-1 - TRBV20-1 CSARGQGNNEQFF TGCAGTGCTAGGGGACAGGGCAACAATGAGCAGTTCTTC
- TRBJ2-3 once TRBV7-3 CASSLMGGRSGTDTQYF TGTGCCAGCAGCTTAATGGGCGGACGCTCGGGCACAGATACGCAGTATTTT
TRBD2 TRBJ2-7 - TRBV5-1 CASSAASGRASYEQYF TGCGCCAGCAGCGCCGCTAGCGGAAGGGCCTCCTACGAGCAGTACTTC
TRBD1 TRBJ1-4 few TRBV7-8 CASSLGTGATNEKLFF TGTGCCAGCAGCTTAGGGACAGGAGCAACTAATGAAAAACTGTTTTTT
TRBD1 TRBJ2-2 - TRBV6-1 CASNQDWTGAGELFF TGTGCCAGCAACCAGGACTGGACAGGGGCCGGGGAGCTGTTTTTT
TRBD2 TRBJ2-3 few TRBV5-1 CASSTGLAEDTQYF TGCGCCAGCAGCACGGGACTAGCGGAAGATACGCAGTATTTT
- TRBJ2-1 - TRBV3-1 CASSQGWGVDEQFF TGTGCCAGCAGCCAAGGATGGGGGGTGGATGAGCAGTTCTTC
- TRBJ2-5 many TRBV18 CASSPPGAVQETQYF TGTGCCAGCTCACCACCGGGGGCAGTACAAGAGACCCAGTACTTC
TRBD2 TRBJ2-2 few TRBV20-1 CSAQLADLNTGELFF TGCAGTGCCCAGCTAGCGGACCTGAACACCGGGGAGCTGTTTTTT
- TRBJ2-7 - TRBV5-1 CASGTGLRFEQYF TGCGCCAGTGGGACGGGCCTACGATTCGAGCAGTACTTC
- TRBJ2-3 few TRBV7-2 CASSSIVLTDTQYF TGTGCCAGCAGCTCGATTGTACTCACAGATACGCAGTATTTT
TRBD2 TRBJ2-5 - TRBV20-1 CSASRIGTTGPKETQYF TGCAGTGCTAGCCGCATTGGGACTACTGGGCCAAAAGAGACCCAGTACTTC
- TRBJ2-1 - TRBV20-1 CSARIGYNNEQFF TGCAGTGCTAGAATCGGCTACAACAATGAGCAGTTCTTC
- TRBJ2-7 - TRBV18 CASSPGIYEQYF TGTGCCAGCTCACCAGGTATCTACGAGCAGTACTTC
- TRBJ2-3 few TRBV10-3 CASSFASRGTDTQYF TGTGCCAGCTCCTTCGCTAGCCGGGGCACAGATACGCAGTATTTT
TRBD2 TRBJ2-5 - TRBV5-1 CASSPFQRTSGRWQETQYF TGCGCCAGCAGCCCGTTTCAACGGACTAGCGGGAGGTGGCAAGAGACCCAGTACTTC
- TRBJ2-3 few TRBV7-2 CASSLGGIRTDTQYF TGTGCCAGCAGCTTAGGGGGGATTAGGACCGATACGCAGTATTTT
- TRBJ2-7 few TRBV15 CATSRPTSTGLLQQYF TGTGCCACCAGCAGACCGACCTCCACGGGACTCCTCCAGCAGTACTTC
TRBD2 TRBJ2-3 few TRBV5-1 CASTTGRSTDTQYF TGCGCCAGCACTACCGGGAGGAGCACAGATACGCAGTATTTT
- TRBJ2-5 few TRBV7-2 CASSQPVQETQYF TGTGCCAGCAGTCAACCCGTCCAAGAGACCCAGTACTTC
TRBD2 TRBJ2-1 - TRBV9 CASSVGASGIPNEQFF TGTGCCAGCAGCGTAGGCGCTAGCGGGATACCGAATGAGCAGTTCTTC